This paragraph covers one TCR beta chain sequence. Its antigen is not known. This PCR relied on a set of 60 Vbeta primers and 13 Jbeta primers. The assay was immunoSEQ multiplex PCR, and TCRdb's table has in-frame clones only and misses some. The data contain around 190,000 clones, 84% of them singletons. These data originate in a study of cytomegalovirus exposure and HLA in healthy donors. Study summary: The 120 million or so unique TCR beta sequences, from roughly 180 million T cells, were found by an earlier analysis. Findings of the study overall: Analysis performed later showed TCR beta chains linked to HLA being more clonally expanded than equally common others. Cytomegalovirus association was assigned to under 200 TCR beta chains. It was confirmed in vitro that a few of the CMV-associated chains were specific for CMV antigens.

The ends lost 0 bases at V and 6 bases at J; junction bases unmatched: 7. The CDR3 sequence is 16 residues long. The germline V gene has CDR1 LGHNA and CDR2 YNFKEQ. J is TRBJ1-5 and V is TRBV4-2; TRBD1 matches at 8 bases. The sequence was obtained from a girl aged 2-10 years in good health and CMV-seropositive. The sequenced material came from PBMCs. The CDR3 here is CASSQEAGGAGQPQHF. CDR3 nucleotides: TGTGCCAGCAGCCAAGAAGCAGGGGGCGCAGGTCAGCCCCAGCATTTT.